The source of this T cell receptor (beta chain) is a study of blood T cell repertoires in COVID-19. About the study: Italy, Spain and the United States were the sources of the convalescent and acute COVID-19 samples. In each case, the material was cDNA or gDNA derived from T cells, B-cell-depleted T cells, or PBMCs.

Authors' processing steps: From reference gene primer amplification, estimates of nucleated cell counts were derived. Profiling relied on immunoSEQ multiplex PCR, and the TCRdb table lists in-frame clones only, not all of them. The V and J calls and the clone size are those of that table, but D and trimming were determined from the DNA. Of approximately 300,000 clones in the sample, around 86% were seen once. CDR1 is SGHAT and CDR2 is FQNNGV in the germline V gene. The CDR3 consists of 14 residues. J lost 1 base, V lost 5 bases, and 2 bases had no gene match. The rearrangement links TRBV11-2 to TRBJ2-5; 9 bases line up with TRBD2. This TCR was sampled from a man aged 50 or older with active or convalescent COVID-19. The sample was peripheral blood. CDR3 loop: CASSATSGQETQYF. CDR3 bases: TGTGCCAGCAGCGCGACTAGCGGCCAAGAGACCCAGTACTTC.